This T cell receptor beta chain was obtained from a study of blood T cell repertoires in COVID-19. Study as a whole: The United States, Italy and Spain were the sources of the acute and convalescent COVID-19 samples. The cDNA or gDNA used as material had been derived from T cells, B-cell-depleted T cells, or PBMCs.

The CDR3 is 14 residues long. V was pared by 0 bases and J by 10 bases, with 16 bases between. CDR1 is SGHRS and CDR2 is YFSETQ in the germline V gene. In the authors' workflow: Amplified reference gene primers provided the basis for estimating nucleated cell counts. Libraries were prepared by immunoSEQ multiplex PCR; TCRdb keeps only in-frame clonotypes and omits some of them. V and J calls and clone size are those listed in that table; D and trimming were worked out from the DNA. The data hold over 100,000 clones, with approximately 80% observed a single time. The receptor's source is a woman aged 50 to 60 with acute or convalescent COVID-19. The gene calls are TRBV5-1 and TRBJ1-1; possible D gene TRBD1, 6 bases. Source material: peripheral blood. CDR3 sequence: CASSLGGGAYGAFF. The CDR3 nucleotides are TGCGCCAGCAGCTTGGGTGGGGGGGCCTATGGAGCTTTCTTT.